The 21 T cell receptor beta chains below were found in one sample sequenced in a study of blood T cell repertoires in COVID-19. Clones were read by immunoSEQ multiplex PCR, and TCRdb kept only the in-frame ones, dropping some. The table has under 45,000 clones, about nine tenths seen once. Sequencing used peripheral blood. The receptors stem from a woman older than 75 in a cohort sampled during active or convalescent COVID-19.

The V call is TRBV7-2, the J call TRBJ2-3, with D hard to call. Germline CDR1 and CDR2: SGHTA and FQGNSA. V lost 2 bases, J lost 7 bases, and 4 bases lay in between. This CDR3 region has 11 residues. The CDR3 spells CASSLFNTQYF. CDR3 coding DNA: TGTGCCAGCAGCTTATTCAATACGCAGTATTTT.

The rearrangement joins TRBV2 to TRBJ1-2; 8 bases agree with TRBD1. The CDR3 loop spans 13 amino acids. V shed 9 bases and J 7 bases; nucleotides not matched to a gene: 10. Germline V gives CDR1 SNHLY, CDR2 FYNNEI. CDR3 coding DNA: TGTGCCAGTCAGGGACAGGAATACGTTGGCTACACCTTC. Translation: CASQGQEYVGYTF.

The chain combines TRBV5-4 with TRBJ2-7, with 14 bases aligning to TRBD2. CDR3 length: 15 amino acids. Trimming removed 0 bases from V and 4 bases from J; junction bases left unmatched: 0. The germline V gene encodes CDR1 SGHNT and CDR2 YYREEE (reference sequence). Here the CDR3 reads CASSLGLAGGYEQYF. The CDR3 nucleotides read TGTGCCAGCAGCTTGGGACTAGCGGGGGGGTACGAGCAGTACTTC.

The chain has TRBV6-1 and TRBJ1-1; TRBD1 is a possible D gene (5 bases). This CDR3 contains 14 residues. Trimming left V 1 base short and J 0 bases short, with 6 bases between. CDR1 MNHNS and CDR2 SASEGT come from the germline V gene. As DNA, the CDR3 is TGTGCCAGCAGTGAAGGGGGCTTGAACACTGAAGCTTTCTTT. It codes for CASSEGGLNTEAFF.

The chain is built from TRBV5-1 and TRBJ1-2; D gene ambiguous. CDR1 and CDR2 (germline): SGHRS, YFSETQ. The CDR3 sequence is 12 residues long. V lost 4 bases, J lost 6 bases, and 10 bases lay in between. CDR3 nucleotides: TGCGCCAGCAGCGTGAGTCTGGATGGCTACACCTTC. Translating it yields CASSVSLDGYTF.

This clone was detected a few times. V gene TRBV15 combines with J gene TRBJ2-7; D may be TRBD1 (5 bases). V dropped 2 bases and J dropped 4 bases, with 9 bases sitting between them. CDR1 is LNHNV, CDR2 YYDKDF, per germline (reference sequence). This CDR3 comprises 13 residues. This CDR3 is CATSRLDSYEQYF. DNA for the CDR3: TGTGCCACCAGCAGACTAGACAGTTACGAGCAGTACTTC.

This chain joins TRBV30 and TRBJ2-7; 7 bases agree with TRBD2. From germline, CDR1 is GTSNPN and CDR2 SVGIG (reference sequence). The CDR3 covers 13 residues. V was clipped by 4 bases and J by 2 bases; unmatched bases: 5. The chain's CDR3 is CAWTGRGPYEQYF. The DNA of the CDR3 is TGTGCCTGGACAGGGAGGGGCCCCTACGAGCAGTACTTC.

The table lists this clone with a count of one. CDR3: CASSRGGQDTQYF. The DNA for the CDR3 is TGTGCCAGCAGCCGGGGGGGCCAAGATACGCAGTATTTT. V usage is TRBV3-1 (or the pseudogene TRBV3-2) and J usage is TRBJ2-3; D is possibly TRBD2 (7 bases). Germline CDR1 is LGHDT and CDR2 is YNNKEL (reference sequence). The germline V and J ends were trimmed by 4 bases and 5 bases, with 10 bases remaining between them. The CDR3 has 13 amino acids.

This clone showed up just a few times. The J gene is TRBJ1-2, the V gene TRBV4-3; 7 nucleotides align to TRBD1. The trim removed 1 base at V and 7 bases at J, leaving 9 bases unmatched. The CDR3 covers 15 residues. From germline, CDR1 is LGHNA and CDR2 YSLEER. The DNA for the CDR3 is TGCGCCAGCAGCCAAGTATTAGGGGGCCGTGGTGGCTACACCTTC. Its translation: CASSQVLGGRGGYTF.

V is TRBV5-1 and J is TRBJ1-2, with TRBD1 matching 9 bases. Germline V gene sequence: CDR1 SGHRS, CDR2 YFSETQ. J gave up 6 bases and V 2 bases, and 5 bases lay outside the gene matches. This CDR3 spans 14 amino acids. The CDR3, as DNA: TGCGCCAGCAGCTTACAACAGGGGGCGGATGGCTACACCTTC. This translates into CASSLQQGADGYTF.

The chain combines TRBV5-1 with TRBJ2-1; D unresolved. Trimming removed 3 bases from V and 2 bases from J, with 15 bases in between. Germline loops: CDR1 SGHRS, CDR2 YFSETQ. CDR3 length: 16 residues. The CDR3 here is CASSYLPTLTYNEQFF. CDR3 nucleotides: TGCGCCAGCAGCTACCTCCCAACTTTAACCTACAATGAGCAGTTCTTC. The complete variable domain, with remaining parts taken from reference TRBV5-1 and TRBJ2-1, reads KAGVTQTPRYLIKTRGQQVTLSCSPISGHRSVSWYQQTPGQGLQFLFEYFSETQRNKGNFPGRFSGRQFSNSRSEMNVSTLELGDSALYLCASSYLPTLTYNEQFFGPGTRLTVL.

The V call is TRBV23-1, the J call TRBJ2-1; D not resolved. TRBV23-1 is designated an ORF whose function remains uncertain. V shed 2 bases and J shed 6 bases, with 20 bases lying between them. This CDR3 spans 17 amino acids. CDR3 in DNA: TGCGCCAGCAGTCAACTGAGAGCATTCCTCCCTCCCAATGAGCAGTTCTTC. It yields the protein CASSQLRAFLPPNEQFF.

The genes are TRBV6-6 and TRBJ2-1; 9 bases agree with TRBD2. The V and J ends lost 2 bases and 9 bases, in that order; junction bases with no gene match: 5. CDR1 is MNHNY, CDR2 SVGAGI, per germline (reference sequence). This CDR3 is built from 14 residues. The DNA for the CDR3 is TGTGCCAGCAGTTACCCCGAAGCGGGAGGTGAGCAGTTCTTC. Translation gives CASSYPEAGGEQFF.

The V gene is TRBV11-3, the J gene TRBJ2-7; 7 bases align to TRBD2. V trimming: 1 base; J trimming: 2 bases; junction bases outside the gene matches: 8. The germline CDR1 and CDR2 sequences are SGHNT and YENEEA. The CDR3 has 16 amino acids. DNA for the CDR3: TGTGCCAGCAGCTTAGCCCCGGGGGGTCTCGCCTACGAGCAGTACTTC. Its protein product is CASSLAPGGLAYEQYF.

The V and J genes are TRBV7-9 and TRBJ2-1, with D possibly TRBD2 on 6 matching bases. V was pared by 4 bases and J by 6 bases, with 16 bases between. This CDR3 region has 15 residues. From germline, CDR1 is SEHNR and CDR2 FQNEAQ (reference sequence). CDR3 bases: TGTGCCAGCAGCTCTGGGGGGATGATAGCCAATGAGCAGTTCTTC. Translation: CASSSGGMIANEQFF.

The chain's CDR3 is CASSAGGSLNEKLFF. The CDR3 bases are TGTGCCAGCAGCGCCGGGGGATCTCTTAATGAAAAACTGTTTTTT. V is TRBV6-5 and J is TRBJ1-4, with D perhaps matching TRBD1 (5 bases). Trimming removed 6 bases at V and 4 bases at J, with 15 bases between. The CDR3 has 15 amino acids. Per germline, CDR1 MNHEY and CDR2 SVGAGI.

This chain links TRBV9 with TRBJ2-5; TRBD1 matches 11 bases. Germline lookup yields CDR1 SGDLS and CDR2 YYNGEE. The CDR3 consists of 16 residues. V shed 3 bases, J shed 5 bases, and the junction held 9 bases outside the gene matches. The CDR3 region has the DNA TGTGCCAGCAGCGCCCGGGGACAGGGGGAGGGGGAGACCCAGTACTTC. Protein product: CASSARGQGEGETQYF.

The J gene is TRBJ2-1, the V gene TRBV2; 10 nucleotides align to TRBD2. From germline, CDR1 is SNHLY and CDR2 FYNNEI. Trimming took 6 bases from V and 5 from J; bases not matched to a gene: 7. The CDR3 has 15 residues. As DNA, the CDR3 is TGTGCCAGCAGGAAGATTAGCGGGGGGAACAATGAGCAGTTCTTC. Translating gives CASRKISGGNNEQFF. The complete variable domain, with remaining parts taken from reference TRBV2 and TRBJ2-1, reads EPEVTQTPSHQVTQMGQEVILRCVPISNHLYFYWYRQILGQKVEFLVSFYNNEISEKSEIFDDQFSVERPDGSNFTLKIRSTKLEDSAMYFCASRKISGGNNEQFFGPGTRLTVL.

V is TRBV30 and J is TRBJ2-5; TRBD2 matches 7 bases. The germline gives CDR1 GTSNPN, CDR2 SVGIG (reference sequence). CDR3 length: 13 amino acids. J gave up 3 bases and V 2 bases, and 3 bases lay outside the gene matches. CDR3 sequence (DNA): TGTGCCTGGAGTCCCGGGACTAAAGAGACCCAGTACTTC. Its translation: CAWSPGTKETQYF.

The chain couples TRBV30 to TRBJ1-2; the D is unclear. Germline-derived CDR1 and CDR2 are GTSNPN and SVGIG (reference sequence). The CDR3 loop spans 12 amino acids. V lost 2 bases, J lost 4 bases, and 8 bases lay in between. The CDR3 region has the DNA TGTGCCTGGAGTTCCGGGAGCTATGGCTACACCTTC. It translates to CAWSSGSYGYTF. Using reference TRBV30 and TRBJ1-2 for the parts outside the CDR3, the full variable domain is SQTIHQWPATLVQPVGSPLSLECTVEGTSNPNLYWYRQAAGRGLQLLFYSVGIGQISSEVPQNLSASRPQDRQFILSSKKLLLSDSGFYLCAWSSGSYGYTFGSGTRLTVV.

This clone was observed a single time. CDR3 loop: CASSLGQHTEAFF. The CDR3 DNA is TGTGCCAGCAGCTTAGGGCAGCACACTGAAGCTTTCTTT. The genes are TRBV7-3 and TRBJ1-1, with D uncertain. CDR3 length: 13 residues. Germline CDR1 SGHTA, CDR2 FQGTGA. V was clipped by 2 bases and J by 3 bases, with 7 bases between them.